This record looks at one T cell receptor beta chain sequence and its context. Since all of the isolated RNA was reverse transcribed, expressed TCRB transcripts were what got sequenced. The table came from immunoSEQ multiplex PCR; TCRdb's copy has only in-frame clones and leaves some out. This sample carries 200,000 to 250,000 clones, around 68% of them seen once, and the ten largest clones take approximately 0.053%. The sample comes from a study of beta chain features in type 1 diabetes. Every participating donor gave one draw, a heparinised blood sample averaging roughly 0.12 L. This clonotype originated in a man younger than 40 in good health. Sequencing used naive CD4+ T cells from blood.

The CDR3 DNA follows: TGCGCCAGCAGCCAGTCCGACCTAGGACTCTATGGCTACACCTTC. Amino acids: CASSQSDLGLYGYTF. The V gene is TRBV4-1, the J gene TRBJ1-2; D is unresolved. Per germline, CDR1 MGHRA and CDR2 YSYEKL. The CDR3 runs 15 residues. V lost 3 bases and J 4 bases, leaving 15 bases between the germline ends.